This T cell receptor (beta chain) was documented in a study of graft-versus-host responses after intestinal transplantation. TCRdb's copy holds only in-frame clones and misses some; the assay was immunoSEQ multiplex PCR. The table has about 92,000 clones, around 83% seen once. Details on this clone: Its antigen is unknown.

CDR3 length: 18 amino acids. Looked up from germline, CDR1 is MDHEN and CDR2 is SYDVKM. V lost 0 bases, J lost 5 bases, and 10 bases stayed unmatched. Sample: unstimulated CD8+ T cells sorted from spleen or lymph node cells, taken before intestinal transplant. The chain is built from TRBV28 and TRBJ2-7; 13 nucleotides line up with TRBD2. This TCR was sampled from a human donor who received an intestinal transplant. The CDR3 DNA sequence: TGTGCCAGCAGTTTATGCAGCTCACTAGCGGGAGGGCCCAACGAGCAGTACTTC. Its translation: CASSLCSSLAGGPNEQYF.